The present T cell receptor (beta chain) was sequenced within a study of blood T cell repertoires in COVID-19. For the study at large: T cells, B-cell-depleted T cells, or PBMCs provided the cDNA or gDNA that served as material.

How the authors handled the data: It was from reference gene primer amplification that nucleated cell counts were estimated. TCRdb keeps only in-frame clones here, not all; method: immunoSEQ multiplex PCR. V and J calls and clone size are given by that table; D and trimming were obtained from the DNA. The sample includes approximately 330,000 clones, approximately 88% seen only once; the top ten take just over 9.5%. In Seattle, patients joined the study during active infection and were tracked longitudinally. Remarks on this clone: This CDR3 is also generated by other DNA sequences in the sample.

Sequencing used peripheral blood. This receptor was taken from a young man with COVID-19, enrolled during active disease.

In nucleotides, the CDR3 is TGCGCCAGCAGCCTGGACAGCTCTGGAAACACCATATATTTT. Protein sequence: CASSLDSSGNTIYF. The chain recombines TRBV5-1 with TRBJ1-3, with D possibly being TRBD1 (6 bases). V gave up 4 bases and J gave up 0 bases, with 8 bases separating them. CDR3 length: 14 amino acids. The germline V gene has CDR1 SGHRS and CDR2 YFSETQ. The whole variable domain, filled in from reference TRBV5-1 and TRBJ1-3, reads KAGVTQTPRYLIKTRGQQVTLSCSPISGHRSVSWYQQTPGQGLQFLFEYFSETQRNKGNFPGRFSGRQFSNSRSEMNVSTLELGDSALYLCASSLDSSGNTIYFGEGSWLTVV.